The 5 T cell receptor beta chains listed next were all sequenced from one sample in a study of shared clonotypes between healthy human individuals. Generated by immunoSEQ multiplex PCR, the TCRdb table keeps only in-frame clones and is missing some. The profile covers approximately 2.1 million clones, with 85% to 95% appearing a single time and about 0.41% taken by the ten largest. The sample comprised naive CD4+ T cells from PBMCs. Documented subset: CD45RA+ positively selected. The source of these receptors is a man aged 18 to 29 in good health. Some clones in this sample may be carry-over from other donors' samples.

In regard to this clone: One end of the junction is discordant with germline, which a read error may explain. This chain links TRBV28 with TRBJ2-7; 9 bases fit TRBD2. Germline CDR1 is MDHEN and CDR2 is SYDVKM. The CDR3 has 15 amino acids. The CDR3, as DNA: TGTGCCAGCAGTTTAATTGGCGGGAGGGCCTATGAGCAGTACTTC. It codes for CASSLIGGRAYEQYF.

The chain links TRBV6-5 to TRBJ2-7; D is possibly TRBD1 (6 bases). There are 15 residues in the CDR3. Trimming removed 1 base from V and 2 bases from J, with 12 bases in between. Looked up from germline, CDR1 is MNHEY and CDR2 is SVGAGI. CDR3 residues: CASSYFRGHTYEQYF. The CDR3 DNA reads TGTGCCAGCAGTTACTTCAGGGGACATACCTACGAGCAGTACTTC.

The CDR3 protein is CASSPTLAENTGELFF. CDR3 DNA sequence: TGTGCCAGCAGCCCAACCTTGGCGGAGAACACCGGGGAGCTGTTTTTT. This sequence joins TRBV13 and TRBJ2-2; D is undetermined. CDR1 and CDR2 (germline): PRHDT, FYEKMQ (reference sequence). The V end lost 5 bases, the J end lost 1 base, and 14 bases lay between the germline ends. The CDR3 has 16 residues.

As DNA, the CDR3 is TGTGCCAGTAGTATCCTCCCGGGACAGGGATACACCGGGGAGCTGTTTTTT. Its translation is CASSILPGQGYTGELFF. This chain joins TRBV19 and TRBJ2-2; 9 bases agree with TRBD1. J gave up 3 bases and V 3 bases, and 8 bases lay outside the gene matches. Germline lookup yields CDR1 LNHDA and CDR2 SQIVND (reference sequence). The CDR3 consists of 17 residues.

The chain couples TRBV10-3 to TRBJ2-5; TRBD2 agrees at 9 bases. After removal of 5 bases from V and 1 base from J, the junction contained 2 bases not matched to a gene. The CDR3 consists of 14 residues. Germline CDR1 and CDR2: ENHRY and SYGVKD. The CDR3 nucleotides are TGTGCCATCAGTCTAGCGGGAAGCCAAGAGACCCAGTACTTC. It specifies CAISLAGSQETQYF.